Shown below are 22 T cell receptor beta chains from a single sample sequenced in a study of T-cell reconstitution after alpha-beta-depleted transplantation in children. Unique molecular identifiers were used in preparing the TCRbeta library. TCRdb re-called the PCR reads with MiXCR, one entry per CDR3 protein. The table has a few hundred thousand distinct CDR3 sequences, approximately 12% seen once. Source: PBMCs, mostly from graft donor cells, taken 360 days after TCRalphabeta/CD19-depleted stem cell transplant. The receptors come from a male patient aged 10-17 years who had a stem cell transplant for acute myeloid leukemia, so the T cells may come from the graft donor.

The chain is built from TRBV6-2 or TRBV6-3 and TRBJ1-5; 7 nucleotides align to TRBD1. The CDR3 runs to 14 residues. The junction had 5 bases not matched to a gene; V was cut back by 2 bases and J by 7 bases. Germline V gene lookup returns CDR1 MNHEY and CDR2 SVGEGT. The CDR3 sequence: CASSYPTGLQPQHF. The CDR3 DNA reads TGTGCCAGCAGTTACCCGACAGGGCTCCAGCCCCAGCATTTT.

This clonotype was observed many times. The chain combines TRBV7-6 with TRBJ2-1; D possibly corresponds to TRBD1 (6 bases). The CDR3 is 16 amino acids. Germline-derived CDR1 and CDR2 are SGHVS and FNYEAQ. V was shortened by 0 bases and J by 0 bases, with 9 bases between the two germline ends. CDR3 nucleotides: TGTGCCAGCAGCTTAGCCGGGACAAGCTCCTACAATGAGCAGTTCTTC. Its protein is CASSLAGTSSYNEQFF.

This clonotype has a handful of counts. V usage is TRBV15 and J usage is TRBJ2-1; 11 bases agree with TRBD2. Germline CDR1 reads LNHNV; CDR2 reads YYDKDF (reference sequence). The CDR3 runs 19 residues. V lost 2 bases to trimming and J lost 5 bases; unmatched junction nucleotides: 14. In DNA, the CDR3 is TGTGCCACCAGCAGAATTGGTTTGATAGCGGGAGGGCGAAACAATGAGCAGTTCTTC. Translating gives CATSRIGLIAGGRNNEQFF.

The V call is TRBV12-3 or TRBV12-4, the J call TRBJ1-5; the D gene is possibly TRBD1 (5 bases). CDR3 length equals 17 residues. The ends were cut back, 5 bases at V and 7 bases at J, with 24 bases in the middle. The CDR3 sequence: CASSLRLTGTPFQPQHF. DNA of the CDR3: TGTGCCAGCAGTCTCAGGCTCACCGGGACTCCATTCCAGCCCCAGCATTTT.

The chain links TRBV4-2 to TRBJ2-7; 12 bases match TRBD2. Germline CDR1 LGHNA, CDR2 YNFKEQ. V shed 0 bases and J 5 bases; nucleotides not matched to a gene: 5. CDR3 length: 16 residues. The CDR3 nucleotides read TGTGCCAGCAGCCAAGAGGCGACTAGCGGGAGAAACGAGCAGTACTTC. This encodes CASSQEATSGRNEQYF.

The chain employs TRBV7-6 and TRBJ2-5, with a tentative D call TRBD1 (5 bases). Trimming cost V 2 bases and J 1 base, with 8 bases left between them. This CDR3 has 14 amino acids. CDR1 and CDR2 from the germline V gene are SGHVS and FNYEAQ. CDR3 region: CASSLRGTQETQYF. The CDR3 nucleotides are TGTGCCAGCAGCTTAAGGGGCACCCAAGAGACCCAGTACTTC.

The sample holds many counts of this clonotype. The gene calls are TRBV5-1 and TRBJ2-7, with unresolved D. Germline CDR1 reads SGHRS; CDR2 reads YFSETQ. CDR3 length equals 14 residues. Trimming stripped 4 bases from V and 6 bases from J, with 17 bases between. Here the CDR3 DNA reads TGCGCCAGCAGCCCTAACGGTGGGTTTGGCGAGCAGTACTTC. It codes for CASSPNGGFGEQYF.

In DNA, the CDR3 is TGCAGTGCTAGGCCCCCGGGCCCTCTCCCCACAGATACGCAGTATTTT. Residues: CSARPPGPLPTDTQYF. The V gene is TRBV20-1, the J gene TRBJ2-3; no definite D call. Germline V CDR1 and CDR2: DFQATT, SNEGSKA (reference sequence). V shed 3 bases and J shed 2 bases, with 18 bases lying between them. The CDR3 runs 16 residues.

The V gene is TRBV7-2, the J gene TRBJ2-5; TRBD2 might be the D (6 bases). CDR3 length: 15 residues. Trimming took off 8 bases at V and 1 base at J, with 17 bases between the two ends. Looked up from germline, CDR1 is SGHTA and CDR2 is FQGNSA. The CDR3 DNA sequence: TGTGCCAGCCCTAAAAGGAGGGCCCTCCAAGAGACCCAGTACTTC. It translates to CASPKRRALQETQYF. Full variable domain (missing parts from reference TRBV7-2 and TRBJ2-5): GAGVSQSPSNKVTEKGKDVELRCDPISGHTALYWYRQSLGQGLEFLIYFQGNSAPDKSGLPSDRFSAERTGGSVSTLTIQRTQQEDSAVYLCASPKRRALQETQYFGPGTRLLVL.

V usage is TRBV20-1 and J usage is TRBJ2-1, with TRBD2 identical over 13 bases. J was trimmed by 7 bases and V by 5 bases; bases with no gene match: 5. The CDR3 loop spans 14 amino acids. The germline gives CDR1 DFQATT, CDR2 SNEGSKA (reference sequence). The CDR3 bases are TGCAGTGCTCCACTAGCGGGAGGGTTAAATGAGCAGTTCTTC. Protein product: CSAPLAGGLNEQFF.

In this sample, this clonotype turned up many times. This chain joins TRBV7-2 and TRBJ2-7; D is unclear. Trimming stripped 2 bases from V and 3 bases from J, with 20 bases between. CDR3 size: 17 residues. Germline lookup yields CDR1 SGHTA and CDR2 FQGNSA. CDR3 region: CASSLIGIGQLIYEQYF. The CDR3 coding sequence is TGTGCCAGCAGCTTAATTGGGATTGGCCAGTTGATCTACGAGCAGTACTTC.

The genes are TRBV28 and TRBJ2-5; weak D call: TRBD2 (5 bases). CDR3 length: 14 amino acids. The germline V and J ends were trimmed by 2 bases and 6 bases, with 13 bases remaining between them. The V gene's germline CDR1 is MDHEN and CDR2 SYDVKM. The CDR3 DNA reads TGTGCCAGCAGTTTACGGGGTCCATCGAAGACCCAGTACTTC. Its translation: CASSLRGPSKTQYF.

The chain joins TRBV12-3 or TRBV12-4 to TRBJ2-3, with D perhaps given as TRBD1 or TRBD2 (5 bases each). CDR3 size: 15 residues. The germline V and J ends were trimmed by 5 bases and 0 bases, with 12 bases remaining between them. CDR3 in amino acids: CASSGVGVSTDTQYF. The DNA for the CDR3 is TGTGCCAGCAGTGGGGTGGGGGTTAGCACAGATACGCAGTATTTT.

This clonotype was found a few times. V gene TRBV6-5 combines with J gene TRBJ2-3; D may be TRBD2 (5 bases). Germline V gene sequence: CDR1 MNHEY, CDR2 SVGAGI. Trimming pared 4 bases from V and 1 base from J, leaving 12 bases between. CDR3 length: 15 residues. CDR3 sequence: CASSSPGSRTDTQYF. As DNA, the CDR3 is TGTGCCAGCAGTTCCCCGGGATCGCGCACAGATACGCAGTATTTT.

This clonotype was seen a handful of times. V is TRBV7-2 and J is TRBJ2-1; possibly TRBD2 for D (5 bases). The CDR3 is made up of 10 amino acids. Germline V gene data show CDR1 as SGHTA and CDR2 as FQGNSA. The V and J ends lost 10 bases and 12 bases respectively, with 13 bases between them. The CDR3 sequence is CATEVGRQFF. CDR3 nucleotide sequence: TGTGCCACCGAAGTAGGGAGGCAGTTCTTC.

The rearrangement uses TRBV5-1 and TRBJ2-1; 9 positions agree with TRBD2. Germline assignment: CDR1 SGHRS and CDR2 YFSETQ. The CDR3 has 15 residues. J gave up 6 bases and V 1 base, and 5 bases lay outside the gene matches. In DNA, the CDR3 is TGCGCCAGCAGCTTGATAGCAGCGGGAGGCAATGAGCAGTTCTTC. Protein sequence: CASSLIAAGGNEQFF.

This clonotype was seen a few times. The rearrangement uses TRBV11-1 and TRBJ1-1, with a tentative D call TRBD1 (6 bases). V dropped 7 bases and J dropped 3 bases, with 27 bases sitting between them. CDR3 length equals 18 residues. Germline CDR1 and CDR2: SGHAT and FQDESV (reference sequence). The CDR3 DNA follows: TGTGCCAGCAACAAGCGGGGCGGGGGCGTCGCGGTTGACACTGAAGCTTTCTTT. It encodes CASNKRGGGVAVDTEAFF.

The genes are TRBV11-1 and TRBJ2-7; 8 bases align to TRBD2. The germline CDR1 and CDR2 sequences are SGHAT and FQDESV (reference sequence). V gave up 2 bases and J gave up 6 bases; unmatched junction bases: 9. CDR3 length equals 15 residues. In DNA form, the CDR3 reads TGTGCCAGCAGCTTATTGTCGGGAGGGCCCCGCGAGCAGTACTTC. As protein: CASSLLSGGPREQYF.

This chain connects TRBV28 to TRBJ1-5, with D unresolved. Per the germline V gene, CDR1 is MDHEN and CDR2 is SYDVKM. Deletions cut 6 bases from V and 5 bases from J, with 11 bases between. The CDR3 is 13 amino acids. The CDR3 DNA reads as TGTGCCAGCAGGGCTCCGGCGGATCAGCCCCAGCATTTT. It translates to CASRAPADQPQHF.

This clonotype occurred many times. The gene calls are TRBV5-1 and TRBJ2-1; 12 nucleotides match TRBD2. This CDR3 contains 15 residues. Germline lookup yields CDR1 SGHRS and CDR2 YFSETQ. J lost 6 bases, V lost 4 bases, and 5 bases had no gene match. The CDR3 reads CASSQLAGGGNEQFF. The CDR3 bases are TGCGCCAGCAGCCAACTAGCGGGAGGAGGCAATGAGCAGTTCTTC.

This clonotype occurred a few times. The rearrangement uses TRBV7-6 and TRBJ2-7; D uncertain. Germline-derived CDR1 and CDR2 are SGHVS and FNYEAQ. Trimming pared 0 bases from V and 3 bases from J, leaving 12 bases between. The length of the CDR3 is 15 residues. For the CDR3, the DNA is TGTGCCAGCAGCTTAGCGACCCCTTTAGTCTACGAGCAGTACTTC. This translates into CASSLATPLVYEQYF.

Only a few counts were recorded for this clonotype. The V and J genes are TRBV6-2 or TRBV6-3 and TRBJ2-1; 11 nucleotides align to TRBD2. The CDR3 loop spans 21 amino acids. The J segment lost 1 base and the V segment lost 1 base, leaving 15 bases of the junction unmatched. In germline, CDR1 is MNHEY, CDR2 SVGEGT. The CDR3 reads CASSYWRGYSGRAVSYNEQFF. CDR3 nucleotide sequence: TGTGCCAGCAGTTACTGGAGGGGTTATAGCGGGAGGGCCGTATCCTACAATGAGCAGTTCTTC.